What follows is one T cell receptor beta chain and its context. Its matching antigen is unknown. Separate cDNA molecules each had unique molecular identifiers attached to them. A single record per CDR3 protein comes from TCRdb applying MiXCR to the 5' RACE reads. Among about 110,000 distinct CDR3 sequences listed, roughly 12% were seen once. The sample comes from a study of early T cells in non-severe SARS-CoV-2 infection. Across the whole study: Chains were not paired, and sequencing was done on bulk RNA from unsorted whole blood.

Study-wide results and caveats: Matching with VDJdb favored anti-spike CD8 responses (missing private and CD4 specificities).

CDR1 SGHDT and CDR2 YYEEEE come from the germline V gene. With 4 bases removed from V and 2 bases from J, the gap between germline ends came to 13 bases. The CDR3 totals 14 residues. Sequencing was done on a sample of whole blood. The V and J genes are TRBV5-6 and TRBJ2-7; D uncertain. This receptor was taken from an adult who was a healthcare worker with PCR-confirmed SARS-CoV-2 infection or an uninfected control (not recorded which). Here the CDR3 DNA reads TGTGCCAGCAGCAACCTCAGGAAAACCTACGAGCAGTACTTC. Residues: CASSNLRKTYEQYF.